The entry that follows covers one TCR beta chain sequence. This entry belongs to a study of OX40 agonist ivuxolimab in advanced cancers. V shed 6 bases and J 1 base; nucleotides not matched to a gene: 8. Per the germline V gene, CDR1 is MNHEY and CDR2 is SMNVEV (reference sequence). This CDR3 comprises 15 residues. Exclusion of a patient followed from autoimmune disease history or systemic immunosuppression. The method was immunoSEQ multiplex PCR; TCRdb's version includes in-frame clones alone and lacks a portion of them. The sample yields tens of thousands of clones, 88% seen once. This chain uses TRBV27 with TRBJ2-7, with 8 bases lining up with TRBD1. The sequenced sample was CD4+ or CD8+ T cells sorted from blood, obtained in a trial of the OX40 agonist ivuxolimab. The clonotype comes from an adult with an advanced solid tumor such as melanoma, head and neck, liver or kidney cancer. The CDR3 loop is CASSPYRDRSYEQYF. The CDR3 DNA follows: TGTGCCAGCAGCCCCTACCGGGACAGGTCCTACGAGCAGTACTTC.